This T cell receptor (beta chain) was obtained from a study of T cell responses to AZD1222 COVID-19 vaccine. Study conclusions and caveats: Only a handful of AZD1222 recipients tested seropositive at baseline.

CDR1 is SGDLS, CDR2 YYNGEE, per germline. The CDR3 covers 16 residues. V lost 4 bases and J lost 5; bases outside the gene matches: 7. Details on this clone: Its antigen is as yet unknown.

The table came from immunoSEQ multiplex PCR; TCRdb's copy has only in-frame clones and leaves some out. This sample has roughly 150,000 clones; 75% to 90% occur once, and the top ten carry roughly 10%. J is TRBJ2-1 and V is TRBV9; 12 nucleotides line up with TRBD1. The clonotype comes from an adult who received the AZD1222 COVID-19 vaccine. The sample in question was peripheral blood, obtained 28 days after the second AZD1222 dose. In DNA, the CDR3 is TGTGCCAGCAGCTTCTGGGACAGGGGGCGCGACAATGAGCAGTTCTTC. It yields the protein CASSFWDRGRDNEQFF.